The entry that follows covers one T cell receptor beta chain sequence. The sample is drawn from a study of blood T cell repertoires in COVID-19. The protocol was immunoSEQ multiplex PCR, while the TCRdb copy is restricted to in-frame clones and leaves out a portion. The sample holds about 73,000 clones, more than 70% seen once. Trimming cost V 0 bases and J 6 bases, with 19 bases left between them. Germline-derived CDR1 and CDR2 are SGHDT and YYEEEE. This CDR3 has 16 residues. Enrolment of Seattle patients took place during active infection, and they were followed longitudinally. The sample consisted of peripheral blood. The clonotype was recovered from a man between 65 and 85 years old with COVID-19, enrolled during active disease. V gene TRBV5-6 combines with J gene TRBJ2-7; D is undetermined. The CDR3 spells CASSLAKSDNKGEQYF. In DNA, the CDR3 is TGTGCCAGCAGCTTGGCTAAGTCAGACAACAAAGGCGAGCAGTACTTC. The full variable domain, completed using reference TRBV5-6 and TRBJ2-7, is DAGVTQSPTHLIKTRGQQVTLRCSPKSGHDTVSWYQQALGQGPQFIFQYYEEEERQRGNFPDRFSGHQFPNYSSELNVNALLLGDSALYLCASSLAKSDNKGEQYFGPGTRLTVT.